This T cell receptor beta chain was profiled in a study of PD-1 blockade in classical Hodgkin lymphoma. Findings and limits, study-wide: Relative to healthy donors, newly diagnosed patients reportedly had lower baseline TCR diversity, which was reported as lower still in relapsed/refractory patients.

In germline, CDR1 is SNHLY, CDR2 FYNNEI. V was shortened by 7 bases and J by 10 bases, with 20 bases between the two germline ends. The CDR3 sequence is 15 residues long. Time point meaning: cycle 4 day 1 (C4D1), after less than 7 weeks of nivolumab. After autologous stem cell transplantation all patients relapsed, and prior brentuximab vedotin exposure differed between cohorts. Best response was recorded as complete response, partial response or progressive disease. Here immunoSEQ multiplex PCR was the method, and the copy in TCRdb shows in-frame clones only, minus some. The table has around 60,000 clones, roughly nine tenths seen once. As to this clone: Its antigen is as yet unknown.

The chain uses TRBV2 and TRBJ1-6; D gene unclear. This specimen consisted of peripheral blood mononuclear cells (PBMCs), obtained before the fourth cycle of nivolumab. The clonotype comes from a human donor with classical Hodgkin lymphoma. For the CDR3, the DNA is TGTGCCAGCATGAGTAGGGCCCTAGAGGAATCACCCCTCCACTTT. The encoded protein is CASMSRALEESPLHF.